This T cell receptor (beta chain) appears in the sequencing data of a study of blood T cell repertoires in COVID-19. The CDR3 is 12 residues long. Study processing details: Estimation of nucleated cell counts relied on the amplification of reference gene primers. Clones were read by immunoSEQ multiplex PCR, and TCRdb kept only the in-frame ones, dropping some. The V and J calls and clone size were taken over from that table, and D and trimming were inferred from the DNA. The table shows tens of thousands of clones, with less than 75% occurring only once. Material: peripheral blood. The clonotype comes from a woman aged 55 to 70 in a cohort sampled during active or convalescent COVID-19. This chain connects TRBV21-1 to TRBJ1-3. TRBV21-1 is a pseudogene segment. The CDR3 here is CASSKSGDTIYF. CDR3 sequence (DNA): TGTGCCAGCAGCAAAAGCGGGGACACCATATATTTT.